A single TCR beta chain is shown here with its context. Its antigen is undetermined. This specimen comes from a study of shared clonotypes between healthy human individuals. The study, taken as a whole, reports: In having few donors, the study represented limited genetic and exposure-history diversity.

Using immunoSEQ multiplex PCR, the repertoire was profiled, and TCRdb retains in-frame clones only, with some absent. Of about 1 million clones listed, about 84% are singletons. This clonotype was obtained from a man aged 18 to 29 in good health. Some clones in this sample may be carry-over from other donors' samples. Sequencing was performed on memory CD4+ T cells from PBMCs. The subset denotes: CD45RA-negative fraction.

DNA of the CDR3: TGTGCCAGCAGCCCCGGGGCAGGTCCGAATGAAAAACTGTTTTTT. Protein product: CASSPGAGPNEKLFF. The chain combines TRBV11-2 with TRBJ1-4; tentative D call: TRBD1 (5 bases). The ends were cut back, 5 bases at V and 5 bases at J, with 15 bases in the middle. CDR1 SGHAT and CDR2 FQNNGV come from the germline V gene. The CDR3 runs 15 residues.